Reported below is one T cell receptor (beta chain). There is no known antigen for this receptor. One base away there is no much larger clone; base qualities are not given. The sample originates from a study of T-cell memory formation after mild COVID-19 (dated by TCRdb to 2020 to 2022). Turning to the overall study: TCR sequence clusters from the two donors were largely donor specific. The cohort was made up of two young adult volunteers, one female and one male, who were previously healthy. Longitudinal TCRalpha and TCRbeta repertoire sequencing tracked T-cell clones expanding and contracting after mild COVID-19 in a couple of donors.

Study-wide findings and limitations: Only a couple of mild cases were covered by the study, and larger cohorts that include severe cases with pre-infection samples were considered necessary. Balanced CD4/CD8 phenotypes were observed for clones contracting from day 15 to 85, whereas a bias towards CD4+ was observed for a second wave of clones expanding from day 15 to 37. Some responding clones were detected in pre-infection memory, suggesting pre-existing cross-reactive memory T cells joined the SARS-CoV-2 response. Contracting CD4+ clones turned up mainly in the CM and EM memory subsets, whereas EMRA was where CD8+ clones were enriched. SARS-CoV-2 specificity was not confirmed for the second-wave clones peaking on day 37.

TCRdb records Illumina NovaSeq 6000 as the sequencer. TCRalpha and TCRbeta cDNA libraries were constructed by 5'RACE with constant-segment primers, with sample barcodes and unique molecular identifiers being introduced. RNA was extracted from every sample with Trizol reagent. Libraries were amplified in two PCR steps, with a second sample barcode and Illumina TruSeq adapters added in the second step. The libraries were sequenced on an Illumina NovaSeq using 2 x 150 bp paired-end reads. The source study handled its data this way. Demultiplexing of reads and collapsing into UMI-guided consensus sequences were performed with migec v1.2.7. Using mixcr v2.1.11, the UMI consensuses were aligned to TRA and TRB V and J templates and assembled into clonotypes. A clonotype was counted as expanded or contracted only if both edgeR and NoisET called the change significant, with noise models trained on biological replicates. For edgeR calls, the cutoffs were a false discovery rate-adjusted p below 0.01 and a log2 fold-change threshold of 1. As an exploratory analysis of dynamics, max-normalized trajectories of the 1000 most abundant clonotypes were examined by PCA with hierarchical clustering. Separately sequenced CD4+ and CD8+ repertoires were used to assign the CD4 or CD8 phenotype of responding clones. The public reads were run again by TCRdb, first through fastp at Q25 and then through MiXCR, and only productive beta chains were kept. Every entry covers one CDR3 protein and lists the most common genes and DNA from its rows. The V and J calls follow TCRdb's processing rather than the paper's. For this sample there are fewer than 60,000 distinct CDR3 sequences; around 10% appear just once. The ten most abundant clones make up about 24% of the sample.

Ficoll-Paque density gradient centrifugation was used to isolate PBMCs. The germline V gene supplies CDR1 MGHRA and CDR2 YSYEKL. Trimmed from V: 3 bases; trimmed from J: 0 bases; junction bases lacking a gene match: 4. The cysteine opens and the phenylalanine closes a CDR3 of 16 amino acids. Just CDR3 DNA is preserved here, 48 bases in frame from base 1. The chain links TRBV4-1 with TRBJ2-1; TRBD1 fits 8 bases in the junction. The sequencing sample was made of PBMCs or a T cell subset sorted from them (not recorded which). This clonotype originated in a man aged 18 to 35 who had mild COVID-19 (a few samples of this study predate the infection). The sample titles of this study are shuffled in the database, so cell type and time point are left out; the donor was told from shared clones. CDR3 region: CASSHFTGGSYNEQFF. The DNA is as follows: TGCGCCAGCAGCCATTTCACAGGGGGCTCCTACAATGAGCAGTTCTTC.